These 27 T cell receptor beta chains originate from one sample sequenced in a study of blood T cell repertoires in COVID-19. TCRdb's table, derived via immunoSEQ multiplex PCR, lists solely in-frame clones and lacks some. The sample includes 400,000 to 450,000 clones, 70% to 90% seen only once; the top ten take over 1.3%. Sequencing was carried out using peripheral blood. The receptors come from a woman aged 30 to 39 with active or convalescent COVID-19.

The chain uses TRBV13 and TRBJ2-1, with 8 bases fitting TRBD2. Germline trimming cut 7 bases from V and 8 bases from J; bases unmatched to any gene: 10. CDR1 PRHDT and CDR2 FYEKMQ come from the germline V gene (reference sequence). The CDR3 totals 14 residues. CDR3 residues: CASTPGGVRDEQFF. Written as DNA, the CDR3 is TGTGCCAGCACCCCGGGGGGGGTCCGCGATGAGCAGTTCTTC.

This rearrangement joins TRBV28 to TRBJ2-3, with D possibly being TRBD2 (7 bases). The CDR3 consists of 15 residues. The germline CDR1 and CDR2 sequences are MDHEN and SYDVKM. V was trimmed by 6 bases and J by 2 bases, leaving 15 bases between them. The CDR3 DNA is TGTGCCAGCAGGGGGGCTAGCGGCATCACAGATACGCAGTATTTT. Residues: CASRGASGITDTQYF.

CDR3 residues: CASSLPGGASGSVSGELFF. CDR3 in DNA: TGTGCCAGCAGCCTCCCAGGGGGGGCTAGCGGGAGTGTCTCCGGGGAGCTGTTTTTT. The chain couples TRBV7-2 to TRBJ2-2; 10 bases line up with TRBD2. This CDR3 is built from 19 residues. Trimming cost V 5 bases and J 6 bases; bases outside gene matches: 18. The V gene's germline CDR1 is SGHTA and CDR2 FQGNSA.

The J gene is TRBJ1-6, the V gene TRBV2; 7 positions match TRBD1. Per the germline V gene, CDR1 is SNHLY and CDR2 is FYNNEI. Trimming took 6 bases from V and 0 from J; bases not matched to a gene: 8. The length of the CDR3 is 17 residues. The CDR3 DNA is TGTGCCAGCAGGAGAACAGGGGCTAGCTCCTATAATTCACCCCTCCACTTT. Encoded protein: CASRRTGASSYNSPLHF.

The chain uses TRBV27 and TRBJ2-7, with TRBD2 matching 10 bases. The V segment lost 6 bases and the J segment 6 bases; nucleotides outside the gene matches: 8. This CDR3 spans 14 amino acids. Germline CDR1 and CDR2: MNHEY and SMNVEV (reference sequence). For the CDR3, the DNA is TGTGCCAGCAGACTAGCGGGATCTCGTCTCGAGCAGTACTTC. Encoded protein: CASRLAGSRLEQYF.

This clone was observed a single time. The chain carries TRBV5-4 and TRBJ2-5; 9 bases map to TRBD1. The CDR3 runs 15 residues. V dropped 4 bases and J dropped 4; count of bases not matched to a gene: 8. CDR1 and CDR2 (germline): SGHNT, YYREEE (reference sequence). The CDR3 region is CASSVPGQGRETQYF. CDR3 coding DNA: TGTGCCAGCAGCGTCCCGGGACAGGGAAGAGAGACCCAGTACTTC.

This chain uses TRBV18 with TRBJ1-2; 7 nucleotides line up with TRBD1. The CDR3 sequence is 14 residues long. CDR1 and CDR2 (germline): KGHSH, LQKENI. Trimming at V came to 2 bases and at J to 5 bases, leaving 5 bases not matched to a gene. CDR3 in DNA: TGTGCCAGCTCACCATCCGGACAGGCATATGGCTACACCTTC. It codes for CASSPSGQAYGYTF.

The gene calls are TRBV6-6 and TRBJ2-1; TRBD2 matches at 11 bases. The V gene's germline CDR1 is MNHNY and CDR2 SVGAGI (reference sequence). Trimming cost V 5 bases and J 3 bases; bases outside gene matches: 3. The CDR3 spans 15 residues. CDR3 sequence (DNA): TGTGCCAGCAGTAGAGGACTAGCGGGCTACAATGAGCAGTTCTTC. Translated: CASSRGLAGYNEQFF.

The V call is TRBV4-2, the J call TRBJ1-2; TRBD1 agrees at 8 bases. V shed 0 bases, J shed 7 bases, and the junction held 7 bases outside the gene matches. The CDR3 length is 15 residues. Germline V CDR1 and CDR2: LGHNA, YNFKEQ. The CDR3 region is CASSQEAGGLGGYTF. In DNA, the CDR3 is TGTGCCAGCAGCCAAGAGGCAGGGGGCTTAGGTGGCTACACCTTC.

The chain has TRBV2 and TRBJ1-4; no clear D. This CDR3 is 12 amino acids long. Trimming left V 8 bases short and J 8 bases short, with 12 bases between. Germline V lookup: CDR1 SNHLY, CDR2 FYNNEI. In nucleotides, the CDR3 is TGTGCCAGCCTGCAGGCGGGGGAAAAACTGTTTTTT. Amino acid sequence: CASLQAGEKLFF.

The chain combines TRBV7-9 with TRBJ2-3, with 7 bases that match TRBD1. J was trimmed by 9 bases and V by 5 bases; bases with no gene match: 8. The length of the CDR3 is 13 residues. From germline, CDR1 is SEHNR and CDR2 FQNEAQ (reference sequence). CDR3 DNA: TGTGCCAGCAGCCCCCGACAGGGACGAACGCAGTATTTT. This translates into CASSPRQGRTQYF.

This clone was seen a single time. This rearrangement joins TRBV4-1 to TRBJ1-1; D is undetermined. Germline CDR1 is MGHRA and CDR2 is YSYEKL. CDR3 length equals 17 residues. V shed 0 bases and J shed 0 bases, with 14 bases lying between them. In nucleotides, the CDR3 is TGCGCCAGCAGCCAAGATACCTGGACGGAGGTGAACACTGAAGCTTTCTTT. The encoded protein is CASSQDTWTEVNTEAFF.

V is TRBV2 and J is TRBJ2-1, with D possibly TRBD1 on 6 matching bases. Germline CDR1 SNHLY, CDR2 FYNNEI. Trimming took 4 bases from V and 5 from J, leaving 12 bases between them. The CDR3 length is 14 residues. The CDR3 nucleotides read TGTGCCAGCAGTGCTATGAAGGGGGACAATGAGCAGTTCTTC. It yields the protein CASSAMKGDNEQFF.

The chain carries TRBV6-5 and TRBJ2-1, with 7 bases fitting TRBD2. Germline trimming cut 10 bases from V and 2 bases from J; bases unmatched to any gene: 5. This CDR3 is 13 amino acids long. Germline lookup yields CDR1 MNHEY and CDR2 SVGAGI. The CDR3 DNA reads TGTGCCACGGGGGGACCTCCCTACAATGAGCAGTTCTTC. This translates into CATGGPPYNEQFF.

V usage is TRBV30 and J usage is TRBJ1-1; possible D gene TRBD1, 5 bases. CDR3 length equals 13 residues. V was clipped by 4 bases and J by 0 bases, with 9 bases between them. Germline values: CDR1 GTSNPN, CDR2 SVGIG (reference sequence). CDR3 sequence (DNA): TGTGCCTGGACTCGACAGATGAACACTGAAGCTTTCTTT. Its protein product is CAWTRQMNTEAFF.

The rearrangement uses TRBV3-1 (or the pseudogene TRBV3-2) and TRBJ1-1; perhaps TRBD1 as D (5 bases). The CDR3 is 11 amino acids. CDR1 is LGHDT and CDR2 is YNNKEL in the germline V gene (reference sequence). Trimming cost V 8 bases and J 10 bases, with 14 bases left between them. CDR3 loop: CASVGREAAFF. CDR3 sequence (DNA): TGTGCCAGCGTGGGGCGGGAAGCAGCTTTCTTT.

This clone was detected only once. The rearrangement links TRBV4-1 to TRBJ1-3; the D is unclear. V was clipped by 1 base and J by 2 bases, with 9 bases between them. This CDR3 has 15 amino acids. Germline CDR1 is MGHRA and CDR2 is YSYEKL. As DNA, the CDR3 is TGCGCCAGCAGCCAAGGAGGGTTCGCTGGAAACACCATATATTTT. It specifies CASSQGGFAGNTIYF.

This clone was observed once. J is TRBJ1-1 and V is TRBV7-9; D gene uncertain. CDR1 and CDR2 (germline): SEHNR, FQNEAQ (reference sequence). Trimming removed 2 bases at V and 0 bases at J, with 13 bases between. The CDR3 runs to 16 residues. The CDR3 nucleotides read TGTGCCAGCAGCTTATCCTCGGAGGTCATGAACACTGAAGCTTTCTTT. It codes for CASSLSSEVMNTEAFF.

The V gene is TRBV7-2, the J gene TRBJ2-7, with TRBD2 matching 7 bases. Per the germline V gene, CDR1 is SGHTA and CDR2 is FQGNSA. The trim removed 1 base at V and 0 bases at J, leaving 15 bases unmatched. The CDR3 is made up of 19 amino acids. The CDR3 bases are TGTGCCAGCAGCTTAGGTGGGCTAGCGGACCTCAGAGGCTCCTACGAGCAGTACTTC. Translating it yields CASSLGGLADLRGSYEQYF.

V gene TRBV18 combines with J gene TRBJ1-2, with TRBD1 identical over 9 bases. Germline V gene sequence: CDR1 KGHSH, CDR2 LQKENI. The junction had 2 bases not matched to a gene; V was cut back by 3 bases and J by 6 bases. The CDR3 consists of 13 residues. CDR3 protein: CASSPGTGNGYTF. The CDR3 region has the DNA TGTGCCAGCTCACCCGGGACAGGGAATGGCTACACCTTC. Full variable domain (outside the CDR3, taken from reference TRBV18 and TRBJ1-2): NAGVMQNPRHLVRRRGQEARLRCSPMKGHSHVYWYRQLPEEGLKFMVYLQKENIIDESGMPKERFSAEFPKEGPSILRIQQVVRGDSAAYFCASSPGTGNGYTFGSGTRLTVV.

The sample holds a few counts of this clone. The V and J genes are TRBV4-1 and TRBJ1-1; 9 bases line up with TRBD1. This CDR3 comprises 15 residues. Per the germline V gene, CDR1 is MGHRA and CDR2 is YSYEKL. Unmatched junction bases numbered 6, after V lost 1 base and J lost 6 bases. This CDR3 reads CASSQGTGVYPEAFF. CDR3 nucleotide sequence: TGCGCCAGCAGCCAAGGGACAGGGGTGTATCCTGAAGCTTTCTTT.

V is TRBV13 and J is TRBJ1-2; no clear D. The ends were cut back, 3 bases at V and 2 bases at J, with 7 bases in the middle. In germline, CDR1 is PRHDT, CDR2 FYEKMQ (reference sequence). CDR3 length: 13 residues. The CDR3 DNA sequence: TGTGCCAGCAGCTTCGACAAGAACTATGGCTACACCTTC. It codes for CASSFDKNYGYTF.

The rearrangement joins TRBV2 to TRBJ2-7; D gene unclear. CDR3 length equals 15 residues. The germline V gene has CDR1 SNHLY and CDR2 FYNNEI. Trimming took 0 bases from V and 2 from J, leaving 11 bases between them. The CDR3, as DNA: TGTGCCAGCAGTGAAGCGCTAACACAGACCTACGAGCAGTACTTC. Its protein is CASSEALTQTYEQYF.

This clone appeared once. J is TRBJ2-2 and V is TRBV19, with a weak D call TRBD2 (5 bases). The germline CDR1 and CDR2 sequences are LNHDA and SQIVND (reference sequence). The CDR3 totals 16 residues. The V end lost 5 bases, the J end lost 1 base, and 14 bases lay between the germline ends. Here the CDR3 DNA reads TGTGCCAGTAGTGTATTCCGGGGTTTGAACACCGGGGAGCTGTTTTTT. Amino acid sequence: CASSVFRGLNTGELFF.

This clone was recorded only once. The V and J genes are TRBV6-6 and TRBJ2-1; possible D gene TRBD2, 6 bases. Germline-derived CDR1 and CDR2 are MNHNY and SVGAGI (reference sequence). The germline V and J ends were trimmed by 4 bases and 6 bases, with 19 bases remaining between them. The length of the CDR3 is 16 residues. CDR3 amino acids: CASSSPSSGARNEQFF. CDR3 bases: TGTGCCAGCAGTTCCCCTTCATCGGGAGCCCGCAATGAGCAGTTCTTC.

V is TRBV6-5 and J is TRBJ2-7; TRBD2 matches at 7 bases. Trimming cost V 6 bases and J 7 bases; bases outside gene matches: 6. The germline CDR1 and CDR2 sequences are MNHEY and SVGAGI. The CDR3 loop spans 12 amino acids. The CDR3 sequence is CASRSGREEQYF. The CDR3 nucleotides read TGTGCCAGCAGGTCGGGGCGGGAGGAGCAGTACTTC.

The chain combines TRBV6-5 with TRBJ2-7, with 10 positions matching TRBD1. Germline V gene sequence: CDR1 MNHEY, CDR2 SVGAGI. Trimming at V came to 7 bases and at J to 6 bases, leaving 3 bases not matched to a gene. The CDR3 extends over 12 amino acids. The CDR3 DNA is TGTGCCAGCAAACGACAGGGGGCCGAGCAGTACTTC. It specifies CASKRQGAEQYF.